This paragraph reports one T cell receptor beta chain. TCRdb called the 5' RACE reads again in MiXCR, with one record for every CDR3 protein. The table has 75,000 to 90,000 distinct CDR3 sequences, 15% seen once; the top ten hold 4.5% to 7%. This entry belongs to a study of early T cells in non-severe SARS-CoV-2 infection. Background on the study: The chains were unpaired, and the sequenced material was bulk RNA from unsorted whole blood.

Trimming took 5 bases from V and 2 from J, leaving 18 bases between them. Germline V CDR1 and CDR2: ENHRY, SYGVKD. CDR3 length: 16 amino acids. Sequencing used whole blood. The clonotype was recovered from an adult who was a healthcare worker with PCR-confirmed SARS-CoV-2 infection or an uninfected control (not recorded which). The V call is TRBV10-3, the J call TRBJ2-5; perhaps TRBD1 as D (6 bases). Written as DNA, the CDR3 is TGTGCCATCAGTAAGGAACAGGGACCCCCGCAAGAGACCCAGTACTTC. This sequence encodes CAISKEQGPPQETQYF.